The 25 T cell receptor beta chains presented below share a single source sample, sequenced in a study of shared clonotypes between healthy human individuals. Clones were sequenced by immunoSEQ multiplex PCR, and TCRdb holds only the in-frame ones, with some missing. The table has 850,000 to 1,200,000 clones, 60% to 80% seen once. Source material: memory CD4+ T cells sorted from blood. This sample's subset: CD45RA-negative fraction. The origin of the receptors is a man between 18 and 35 years old in good health.

The chain joins TRBV2 to TRBJ2-5; D remains ambiguous. The CDR3 contains 14 residues. Trimming stripped 5 bases from V and 1 base from J, with 11 bases between. Germline-derived CDR1 and CDR2 are SNHLY and FYNNEI. CDR3 in amino acids: CASSIGLLQETQYF. The CDR3 DNA reads as TGTGCCAGCAGTATAGGATTGCTCCAAGAGACCCAGTACTTC.

V is TRBV5-1 and J is TRBJ2-7; 10 nucleotides agree with TRBD2. V trimming: 2 bases; J trimming: 4 bases; junction bases outside the gene matches: 27. The germline V gene has CDR1 SGHRS and CDR2 YFSETQ. The CDR3 length is 22 residues. Here the CDR3 reads CASSFILPVGRPQGSGGYEQYF. The CDR3 DNA is TGCGCCAGCAGCTTTATTTTGCCCGTAGGACGACCTCAGGGTAGCGGGGGGTACGAGCAGTACTTC. Full variable domain (outside the CDR3, taken from reference TRBV5-1 and TRBJ2-7): KAGVTQTPRYLIKTRGQQVTLSCSPISGHRSVSWYQQTPGQGLQFLFEYFSETQRNKGNFPGRFSGRQFSNSRSEMNVSTLELGDSALYLCASSFILPVGRPQGSGGYEQYFGPGTRLTVT.

The chain carries TRBV5-6 and TRBJ2-1; D unclear. Germline V CDR1 and CDR2: SGHDT, YYEEEE. This CDR3 region has 16 residues. The ends were cut back, 4 bases at V and 7 bases at J, with 21 bases in the middle. The chain's CDR3 is CASSPGRNPERNEQFF. The CDR3 nucleotides are TGTGCCAGCAGCCCGGGTAGGAACCCCGAAAGGAATGAGCAGTTCTTC.

V usage is TRBV19 and J usage is TRBJ2-1, with 8 bases identical to TRBD2. V lost 4 bases and J lost 8; bases outside the gene matches: 13. The germline V gene encodes CDR1 LNHDA and CDR2 SQIVND (reference sequence). This CDR3 is built from 16 residues. The CDR3 sequence: CASSTLDGRARDEQFF. The CDR3 region has the DNA TGTGCCAGTAGTACCCTTGACGGGAGGGCTAGGGATGAGCAGTTCTTC.

The chain uses TRBV7-2 and TRBJ2-1, with TRBD2 matching over 10 bases. CDR3 length equals 16 residues. The trim removed 2 bases at V and 4 bases at J, leaving 5 bases unmatched. Germline lookup yields CDR1 SGHTA and CDR2 FQGNSA. DNA of the CDR3: TGTGCCAGCAGCTTACGGTCTAGCGGGGGTTACAATGAGCAGTTCTTC. Translation gives CASSLRSSGGYNEQFF.

The V call is TRBV28, the J call TRBJ1-2; 12 bases line up with TRBD1. V lost 5 bases, J lost 8 bases, and 12 bases stayed unmatched. CDR1 is MDHEN, CDR2 SYDVKM, per germline. This CDR3 has 16 residues. The DNA for the CDR3 is TGTGCCAGCAGTGGGCCAGGGACAGGGGGCGCTGACGGCTACACCTTC. This gives the protein CASSGPGTGGADGYTF.

CDR3 amino acids: CASGLNRRLSDTQYF. The CDR3 DNA sequence: TGTGCTAGTGGTCTCAACCGGAGGTTGTCAGATACGCAGTATTTT. The rearrangement links TRBV12-5 to TRBJ2-3, with D possibly matching TRBD2 (5 bases). Germline CDR1 reads LGHNT; CDR2 reads FRNRAP. Deletions cut 5 bases from V and 4 bases from J, with 16 bases between. The CDR3 length is 15 residues.

With respect to this clone: Mismatch with germline at one junction end may stem from a read error. J is TRBJ2-7 and V is TRBV5-1; D possibly corresponds to TRBD2 (7 bases). In germline, CDR1 is SGHRS, CDR2 YFSETQ. CDR3 size: 14 residues. CDR3 DNA sequence: TGCGCCAGCAGCGACACGGGGGGCTCCAACGAGCAGTACTTC. Its protein is CASSDTGGSNEQYF. Combining the CDR3 with reference TRBV5-1 and TRBJ2-7 gives the whole variable domain KAGVTQTPRYLIKTRGQQVTLSCSPISGHRSVSWYQQTPGQGLQFLFEYFSETQRNKGNFPGRFSGRQFSNSRSEMNVSTLELGDSALYLCASSDTGGSNEQYFGPGTRLTVT.

At least ten counts were recorded for this clone. The J gene is TRBJ1-3, the V gene TRBV30, with D uncertain. The CDR3 extends over 12 amino acids. Germline CDR1 reads GTSNPN; CDR2 reads SVGIG (reference sequence). Trimming cost V 4 bases and J 9 bases, with 13 bases left between them. The chain's CDR3 is CAWTTGRGTIYF. In DNA, the CDR3 is TGTGCCTGGACCACCGGCCGAGGCACCATATATTTT. Full variable domain (rest looked up from reference TRBV30 and TRBJ1-3): SQTIHQWPATLVQPVGSPLSLECTVEGTSNPNLYWYRQAAGRGLQLLFYSVGIGQISSEVPQNLSASRPQDRQFILSSKKLLLSDSGFYLCAWTTGRGTIYFGEGSWLTVV.

The chain is built from TRBV11-2 and TRBJ1-1; tentatively, D is TRBD1 (6 bases). Per germline, CDR1 SGHAT and CDR2 FQNNGV. The CDR3 has 17 amino acids. Trimming took 2 bases from V and 5 from J, leaving 21 bases between them. The CDR3 nucleotides read TGTGCCAGCAGCTTATTTCCGGGAGTGGGGGCGCAGACTGAAGCTTTCTTT. It translates to CASSLFPGVGAQTEAFF.

CDR3 DNA: TGTGCCAGCAGCTTAAGGTCGGGAGGGTCCTCCTACGAGCAGTACTTC. It is translated as CASSLRSGGSSYEQYF. J is TRBJ2-7 and V is TRBV7-2, with 8 bases fitting TRBD2. The CDR3 extends over 16 amino acids. Germline CDR1 is SGHTA and CDR2 is FQGNSA. Losses at the gene ends were 2 bases for V and 0 bases for J; bases not matched to a gene: 6.

The chain links TRBV2 to TRBJ2-1; 8 positions match TRBD1. CDR1 SNHLY and CDR2 FYNNEI come from the germline V gene. This CDR3 comprises 14 residues. The trim removed 9 bases at V and 7 bases at J, leaving 11 bases unmatched. The CDR3 coding sequence is TGTGCCAGGGAAGAGACAGGGGCAGGGAATGAGCAGTTCTTC. Amino acids: CAREETGAGNEQFF.

The chain joins TRBV10-2 to TRBJ1-4; 7 bases agree with TRBD1. This CDR3 is 15 amino acids long. Trimming removed 5 bases from V and 3 bases from J; junction bases left unmatched: 6. Germline values: CDR1 WSHSY, CDR2 SAAADI. The chain's CDR3 is CASSPDRVANEKLFF. The DNA for the CDR3 is TGCGCCAGCAGTCCCGACAGGGTGGCTAATGAAAAACTGTTTTTT.

CDR3 region: CASSQDYSGFGTDTQYF. CDR3 nucleotides: TGCGCCAGCAGCCAAGATTATTCAGGGTTCGGCACAGATACGCAGTATTTT. The chain carries TRBV4-3 and TRBJ2-3, with D possibly matching TRBD1 (5 bases). Germline lookup yields CDR1 LGHNA and CDR2 YSLEER. CDR3 length: 17 residues. Trimming left V 0 bases short and J 1 base short, with 14 bases between.

This clone was detected many times. The chain joins TRBV4-1 to TRBJ2-5; TRBD2 aligns across 10 bases. CDR3 length equals 15 residues. The germline V gene encodes CDR1 MGHRA and CDR2 YSYEKL. V was clipped by 4 bases and J by 5 bases; unmatched bases: 7. CDR3 region: CASSPPGTSDETQYF. CDR3 nucleotides: TGCGCCAGCAGCCCTCCTGGGACTAGCGATGAGACCCAGTACTTC.

The chain has TRBV10-3 and TRBJ1-4; the match to TRBD1 covers 7 bases. CDR1 and CDR2 from the germline V gene are ENHRY and SYGVKD. Trimming took 4 bases from V and 5 from J; bases not matched to a gene: 7. The CDR3 runs 15 residues. The CDR3 here is CAISVGDRVNEKLFF. CDR3 nucleotides: TGTGCCATCAGTGTCGGAGACAGGGTGAATGAAAAACTGTTTTTT.

The chain couples TRBV19 to TRBJ2-7; TRBD1 aligns across 9 bases. The CDR3 runs to 16 residues. Losses at the gene ends were 3 bases for V and 5 bases for J; bases not matched to a gene: 11. Germline values: CDR1 LNHDA, CDR2 SQIVND (reference sequence). CDR3 nucleotides: TGTGCCAGTAGTATGCCGGGACAGGGAACTGGTAACGAGCAGTACTTC. It is translated as CASSMPGQGTGNEQYF.

The CDR3 region has the DNA TGTGCCAGCAGCTTGGGGAACACAGATACGCAGTATTTT. Translated: CASSLGNTDTQYF. This sequence joins TRBV5-5 and TRBJ2-3, with D unresolved. The CDR3 runs to 13 residues. V lost 0 bases to trimming and J lost 2 bases, with 4 bases between them. CDR1 and CDR2 from the germline V gene are SGHKS and YYEKEE (reference sequence).

Note on this clone: One end of the junction is discordant with germline, which a read error may explain. The chain recombines TRBV7-2 with TRBJ1-6; D is possibly TRBD1 (6 bases). Germline CDR1 and CDR2: SGHTA and FQGNSA. This CDR3 has 14 amino acids. CDR3 sequence: CASTLRGHNSPLHF. The CDR3 DNA is TGTGCCAGCACCTTACGGGGGCATAATTCACCCCTCCACTTT.

The chain has TRBV7-8 and TRBJ2-2; 10 bases align to TRBD2. After removal of 4 bases from V and 7 bases from J, the junction contained 15 bases not matched to a gene. The CDR3 spans 18 residues. Germline loops: CDR1 SGHVS, CDR2 FQNEAQ. The CDR3 loop reads CASSSRLGDTSGNGELFF. The CDR3, as DNA: TGTGCCAGCAGCTCTCGGTTAGGGGACACTAGCGGGAACGGGGAGCTGTTTTTT.

The V call is TRBV28, the J call TRBJ2-3; 8 nucleotides align to TRBD2. Unmatched junction bases numbered 12, after V lost 7 bases and J lost 0 bases. Germline V lookup: CDR1 MDHEN, CDR2 SYDVKM. CDR3 length: 17 amino acids. The CDR3 DNA is TGTGCCAGCAACACGGCGGGGGGACGCGCTAGCACAGATACGCAGTATTTT. The encoded protein is CASNTAGGRASTDTQYF.

This clone was seen ten or more times. The chain combines TRBV11-2 with TRBJ2-1, with TRBD2 identical over 9 bases. The CDR3 totals 17 residues. V lost 4 bases, J lost 4 bases, and 11 bases stayed unmatched. Germline V CDR1 and CDR2: SGHAT, FQNNGV. The CDR3 protein is CASSSRASGTTYNEQFF. Here the CDR3 DNA reads TGTGCCAGCAGCTCGCGGGCTAGCGGGACTACTTACAATGAGCAGTTCTTC.

The J gene is TRBJ1-2, the V gene TRBV28; no firm D call. V dropped 2 bases and J dropped 0 bases, with 4 bases sitting between them. This CDR3 has 13 residues. CDR1 MDHEN and CDR2 SYDVKM come from the germline V gene. The CDR3 region has the DNA TGTGCCAGCAGTTTAAATACTAACTATGGCTACACCTTC. It yields the protein CASSLNTNYGYTF.

J is TRBJ1-5 and V is TRBV19; tentatively, D is TRBD1 (6 bases). This CDR3 is built from 17 residues. V was clipped by 3 bases and J by 3 bases, with 18 bases between them. Per the germline V gene, CDR1 is LNHDA and CDR2 is SQIVND (reference sequence). The CDR3: CASSMRVQGWVNQPQHF. The CDR3 DNA is TGTGCCAGTAGTATGCGGGTACAGGGATGGGTCAATCAGCCCCAGCATTTT.

The chain recombines TRBV5-1 with TRBJ2-1; no definite D call. The V gene lost 0 bases and the J gene lost 5 bases, with 12 bases spanning the gap. The germline gives CDR1 SGHRS, CDR2 YFSETQ. The CDR3 sequence is 15 residues long. Here the CDR3 reads CASSLGSTSDNEQFF. The CDR3 DNA reads TGCGCCAGCAGCTTGGGATCGACCTCAGACAATGAGCAGTTCTTC.